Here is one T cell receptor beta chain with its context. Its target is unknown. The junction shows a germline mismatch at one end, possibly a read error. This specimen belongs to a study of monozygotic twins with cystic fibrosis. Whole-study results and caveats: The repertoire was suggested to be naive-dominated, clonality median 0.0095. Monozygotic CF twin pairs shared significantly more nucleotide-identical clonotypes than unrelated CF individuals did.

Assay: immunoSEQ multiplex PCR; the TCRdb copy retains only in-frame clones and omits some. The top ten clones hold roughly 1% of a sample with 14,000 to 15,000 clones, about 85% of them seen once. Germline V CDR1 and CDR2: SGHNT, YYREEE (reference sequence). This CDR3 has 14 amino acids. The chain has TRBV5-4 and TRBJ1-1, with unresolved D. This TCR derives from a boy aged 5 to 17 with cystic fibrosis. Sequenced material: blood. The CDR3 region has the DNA TGTGCCAGCGGTCAGCTTAATAATTGGGCACGAACCAACTTT. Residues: CASGQLNNWARTNF.